The clone carrying this T cell receptor beta chain was found a few times. Survey-level immunoSEQ sequencing profiled the TCR beta repertoire. Only in-frame clones appear in the TCRdb table, and some are missing; sequencing was by immunoSEQ multiplex PCR. The data show approximately 70,000 clones, 93% seen once. The source is a man between 40 and 49 years old with rheumatoid arthritis. The sequenced sample consisted of PBMCs.

The CDR3, as DNA: TGTGCCAGCAGTTATGGCGGGAGTCCTGGCGAGCAGTACTTC. Translating it yields CASSYGGSPGEQYF. The chain has TRBV6-2 or TRBV6-3 and TRBJ2-7, with 7 bases identical to TRBD2. Losses at the gene ends were 3 bases for V and 6 bases for J; bases not matched to a gene: 8. The CDR3 extends over 14 amino acids. From germline, CDR1 is MNHEY and CDR2 SVGEGT.